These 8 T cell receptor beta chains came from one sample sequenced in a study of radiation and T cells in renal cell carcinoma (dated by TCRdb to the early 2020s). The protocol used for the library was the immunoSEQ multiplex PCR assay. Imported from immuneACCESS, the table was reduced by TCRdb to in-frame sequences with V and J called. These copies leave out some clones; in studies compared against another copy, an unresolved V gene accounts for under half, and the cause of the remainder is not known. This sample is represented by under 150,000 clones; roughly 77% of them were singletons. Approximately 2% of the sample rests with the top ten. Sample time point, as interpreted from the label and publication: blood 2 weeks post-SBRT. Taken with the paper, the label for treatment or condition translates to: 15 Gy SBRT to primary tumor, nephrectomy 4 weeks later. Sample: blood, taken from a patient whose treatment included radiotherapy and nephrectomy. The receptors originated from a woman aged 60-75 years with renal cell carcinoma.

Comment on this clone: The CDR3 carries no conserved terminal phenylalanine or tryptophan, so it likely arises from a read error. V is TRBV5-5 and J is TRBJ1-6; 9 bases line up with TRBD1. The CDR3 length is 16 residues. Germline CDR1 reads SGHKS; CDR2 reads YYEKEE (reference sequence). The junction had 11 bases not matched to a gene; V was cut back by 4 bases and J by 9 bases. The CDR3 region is CASSARTGVNVSPLHL. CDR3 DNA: TGTGCCAGCAGCGCCCGGACAGGGGTAAATGTTTCACCCCTCCACCTT.

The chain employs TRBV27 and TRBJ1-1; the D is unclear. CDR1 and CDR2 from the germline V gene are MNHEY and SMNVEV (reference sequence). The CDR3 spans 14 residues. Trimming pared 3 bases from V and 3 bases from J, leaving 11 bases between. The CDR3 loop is CASSFTAGDTEAFF. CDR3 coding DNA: TGTGCCAGCAGTTTCACAGCCGGGGACACTGAAGCTTTCTTT.

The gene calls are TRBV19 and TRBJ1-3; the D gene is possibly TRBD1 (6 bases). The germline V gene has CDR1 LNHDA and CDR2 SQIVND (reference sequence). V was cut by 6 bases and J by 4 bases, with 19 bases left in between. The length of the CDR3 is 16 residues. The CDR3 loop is CASRIGSGASGNTIYF. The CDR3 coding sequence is TGTGCCAGTAGGATTGGCTCAGGGGCGTCAGGAAACACCATATATTTT.

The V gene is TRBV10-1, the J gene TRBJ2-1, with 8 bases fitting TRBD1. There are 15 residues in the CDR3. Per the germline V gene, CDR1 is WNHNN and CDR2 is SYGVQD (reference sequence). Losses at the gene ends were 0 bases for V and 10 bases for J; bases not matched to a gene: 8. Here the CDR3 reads CASSESRTGLWEQFF. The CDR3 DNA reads TGCGCCAGCAGTGAGTCGAGGACAGGGTTGTGGGAGCAGTTCTTC.

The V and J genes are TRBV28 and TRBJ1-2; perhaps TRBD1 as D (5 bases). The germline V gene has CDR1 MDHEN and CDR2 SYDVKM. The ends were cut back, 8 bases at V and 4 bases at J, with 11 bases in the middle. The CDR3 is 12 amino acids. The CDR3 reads CASLGRIYGYTF. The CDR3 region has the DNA TGTGCCAGCCTGGGGCGGATCTATGGCTACACCTTC.

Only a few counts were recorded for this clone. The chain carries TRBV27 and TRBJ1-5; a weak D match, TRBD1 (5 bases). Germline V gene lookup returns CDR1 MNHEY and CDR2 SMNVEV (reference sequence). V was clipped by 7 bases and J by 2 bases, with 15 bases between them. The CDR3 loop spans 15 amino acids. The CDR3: CASTVEGFRNQPQHF. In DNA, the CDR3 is TGTGCCAGCACCGTCGAGGGGTTCCGCAATCAGCCCCAGCATTTT.

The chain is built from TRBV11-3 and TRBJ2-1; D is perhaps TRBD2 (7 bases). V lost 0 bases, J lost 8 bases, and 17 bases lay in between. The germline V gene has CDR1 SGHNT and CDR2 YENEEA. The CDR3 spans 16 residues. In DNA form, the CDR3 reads TGTGCCAGCAGCTTAGAAATCGGGGGGCCAGGGGATGAGCAGTTCTTC. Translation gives CASSLEIGGPGDEQFF.

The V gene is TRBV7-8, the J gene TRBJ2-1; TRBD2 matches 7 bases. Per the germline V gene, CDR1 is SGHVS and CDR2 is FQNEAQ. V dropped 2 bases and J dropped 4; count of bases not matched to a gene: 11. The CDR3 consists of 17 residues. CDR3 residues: CASSLSEGTTRYNEQFF. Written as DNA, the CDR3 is TGTGCCAGCAGCTTAAGTGAAGGGACTACCCGTTACAATGAGCAGTTCTTC.